Shown below are 5 T cell receptor beta chains from a single sample sequenced in a study of early T cells in non-severe SARS-CoV-2 infection. TCRdb redid the calling of the 5' RACE reads with MiXCR, one entry per CDR3 protein. This table has around 89,000 distinct CDR3 sequences, about 14% appearing once. Material: whole blood. These receptors were obtained from an adult who was a healthcare worker with PCR-confirmed SARS-CoV-2 infection or an uninfected control (not recorded which).

The rearrangement uses TRBV5-4 and TRBJ2-3, with D unclear. Germline V gene lookup returns CDR1 SGHNT and CDR2 YYREEE (reference sequence). V dropped 5 bases and J dropped 5 bases, with 18 bases sitting between them. The CDR3 has 15 amino acids. CDR3: CASSPMSPKVDTQYF. The CDR3 DNA sequence: TGTGCCAGCAGTCCCATGAGCCCCAAGGTAGATACGCAGTATTTT.

This clonotype was observed many times. The chain combines TRBV29-1 with TRBJ2-3; TRBD2 might be the D (6 bases). The germline gives CDR1 SQVTM, CDR2 ANQGSEA. The V and J ends lost 6 bases and 2 bases respectively, with 18 bases between them. This CDR3 has 15 residues. The CDR3 reads CSVDGGSRHTDTQYF. CDR3 in DNA: TGCAGCGTCGACGGGGGTAGCAGGCACACAGATACGCAGTATTTT.

The J gene is TRBJ2-1, the V gene TRBV12-3 or TRBV12-4; 8 bases agree with TRBD1. The CDR3 has 14 residues. Unmatched junction bases numbered 3, after V lost 5 bases and J lost 3 bases. CDR3 DNA sequence: TGTGCCAGCAGTACAGGGACAGGCTACAATGAGCAGTTCTTC. This encodes CASSTGTGYNEQFF.

This chain links TRBV5-4 with TRBJ2-1, with TRBD2 as a possible D gene (6 bases). This CDR3 has 15 amino acids. Trimming cost V 4 bases and J 0 bases, with 11 bases left between them. Per germline, CDR1 SGHNT and CDR2 YYREEE (reference sequence). The DNA for the CDR3 is TGTGCCAGCAGCAGCGGAGGGGACTCCTACAATGAGCAGTTCTTC. It is translated as CASSSGGDSYNEQFF.

This sequence joins TRBV20-1 and TRBJ2-3; the D is unclear. V lost 3 bases to trimming and J lost 6 bases, with 13 bases between them. The CDR3 is made up of 13 amino acids. Germline loops: CDR1 DFQATT, CDR2 SNEGSKA (reference sequence). DNA for the CDR3: TGCAGTGCTAGGAACCCCGTTGGGGATACGCAGTATTTT. Residues: CSARNPVGDTQYF.